The 29 T cell receptor beta chains below were found in one sample sequenced in a study of Graves' ophthalmopathy and Graves' hyperthyroidism. Amplification from RNA transcripts yielded the TCR beta CDR3 regions. The authors performed first-round RT-PCR with HTBI primers and then a second-round multiplex PCR. TCRdb itself ran the multiplex PCR reads through MiXCR, one entry per CDR3 protein. The sample has about 660,000 distinct CDR3 sequences, about two fifths seen once. Sequencing was done on a sample of peripheral blood. Every receptor here comes from an adult man with Graves' ophthalmopathy.

This clonotype has just a few counts. The chain couples TRBV10-3 to TRBJ1-5; a weak D match, TRBD1 (5 bases). Trimming left V 10 bases short and J 7 bases short, with 14 bases between. The CDR3 covers 12 residues. Germline CDR1 reads ENHRY; CDR2 reads SYGVKD. CDR3 region: CATEAWGQPQHF. The CDR3 bases are TGTGCCACCGAAGCGTGGGGGCAGCCCCAGCATTTT.

This clonotype was seen a handful of times. V usage is TRBV10-2 and J usage is TRBJ2-3; D remains ambiguous. The V gene lost 7 bases and the J gene lost 1 base, with 9 bases spanning the gap. The germline V gene encodes CDR1 WSHSY and CDR2 SAAADI. The CDR3 loop spans 13 amino acids. CDR3 loop: CASKGGGTDTQYF. CDR3 nucleotides: TGCGCCAGCAAGGGCGGAGGCACAGATACGCAGTATTTT.

This clonotype was detected ten times or more. The chain recombines TRBV6-6 with TRBJ1-1; D not resolved. Germline CDR1 MNHNY, CDR2 SVGAGI (reference sequence). This CDR3 comprises 15 residues. The V and J ends lost 6 bases and 0 bases respectively, with 14 bases between them. The CDR3 sequence: CASSQSQTLNTEAFF. The CDR3 bases are TGTGCCAGCAGCCAGTCACAGACACTGAACACTGAAGCTTTCTTT.

This clonotype was seen a single time. The gene calls are TRBV10-3 and TRBJ1-4; 9 bases are shared with TRBD1. Germline V gene lookup returns CDR1 ENHRY and CDR2 SYGVKD. V lost 6 bases, J lost 4 bases, and 3 bases stayed unmatched. The CDR3 contains 14 residues. CDR3 loop: CAIRPTGGNEKLFF. Written as DNA, the CDR3 is TGTGCCATCAGACCGACAGGGGGTAATGAAAAACTGTTTTTT.

The genes are TRBV12-3 or TRBV12-4 and TRBJ1-2; D uncertain. CDR3 length: 13 residues. V was cut by 8 bases and J by 2 bases, with 12 bases left in between. The CDR3 loop reads CASPMVWNYGYTF. CDR3 DNA: TGTGCCAGCCCCATGGTTTGGAACTATGGCTACACCTTC.

At least ten counts were recorded for this clonotype. J is TRBJ2-5 and V is TRBV10-3, with 8 bases fitting TRBD2. Germline V gene lookup returns CDR1 ENHRY and CDR2 SYGVKD. The CDR3 covers 14 residues. Trimming took 5 bases from V and 1 from J; bases not matched to a gene: 3. CDR3 amino acids: CAISSGGAQETQYF. Here the CDR3 DNA reads TGTGCCATCAGTTCCGGGGGGGCCCAAGAGACCCAGTACTTC.

The chain couples TRBV29-1 to TRBJ1-2, with 7 bases identical to TRBD1. V shed 0 bases and J 3 bases; nucleotides not matched to a gene: 10. This CDR3 spans 16 amino acids. Looked up from germline, CDR1 is SQVTM and CDR2 is ANQGSEA. For the CDR3, the DNA is TGCAGCGTTGAAGATCGGGACAGCAACCCCTACTATGGCTACACCTTC. As protein: CSVEDRDSNPYYGYTF.

The table lists this clonotype with many counts. The chain links TRBV12-3 or TRBV12-4 to TRBJ2-5; possible D gene TRBD1, 6 bases. The V end lost 8 bases, the J end lost 4 bases, and 17 bases lay between the germline ends. This CDR3 has 14 amino acids. The CDR3 is CASGDPAGVETQYF. CDR3 DNA sequence: TGTGCCAGCGGAGATCCGGCAGGGGTAGAGACCCAGTACTTC.

The chain is built from TRBV29-1 and TRBJ1-1; 9 bases agree with TRBD1. V was pared by 6 bases and J by 6 bases, with 8 bases of the junction left unmatched. This CDR3 is built from 13 residues. Germline CDR1 reads SQVTM; CDR2 reads ANQGSEA. As DNA, the CDR3 is TGCAGCGTGGGACAGGGCGAGGCCGCTGAAGCTTTCTTT. Protein sequence: CSVGQGEAAEAFF.

This clonotype was seen ten or more times. The chain carries TRBV7-8 and TRBJ2-7; 7 bases map to TRBD2. The germline CDR1 and CDR2 sequences are SGHVS and FQNEAQ. CDR3 length: 16 residues. J lost 1 base, V lost 2 bases, and 8 bases had no gene match. This CDR3 reads CASSLIRGRRSYEQYF. The DNA of the CDR3 is TGTGCCAGCAGCTTAATCCGCGGGAGACGGTCCTACGAGCAGTACTTC.

The rearrangement joins TRBV12-5 to TRBJ2-5; tentatively, D is TRBD1 or TRBD2 (5 bases each). V lost 7 bases and J 4 bases, leaving 16 bases between the germline ends. The CDR3 is made up of 14 amino acids. Germline assignment: CDR1 LGHNT and CDR2 FRNRAP. DNA of the CDR3: TGTGCTAGTGCTGCTGGACGGGGCGGAGAGACCCAGTACTTC. It encodes CASAAGRGGETQYF.

There are many counts of this clonotype. The chain couples TRBV20-1 to TRBJ2-5; 7 bases match TRBD1. The junction had 6 bases not matched to a gene; V was cut back by 6 bases and J by 5 bases. The V gene's germline CDR1 is DFQATT and CDR2 SNEGSKA (reference sequence). The CDR3 is made up of 12 amino acids. CDR3 nucleotides: TGCAGTGCGTGGGACAGATTGGAGACCCAGTACTTC. It translates to CSAWDRLETQYF.

This clonotype has at least ten counts. The chain employs TRBV12-3 or TRBV12-4 and TRBJ1-5; 7 bases are shared with TRBD1. This CDR3 comprises 14 residues. After removal of 6 bases from V and 4 bases from J, the junction contained 6 bases not matched to a gene. CDR3 sequence reads: CASSMTGMNQPQHF. In DNA, the CDR3 is TGTGCCAGCAGCATGACAGGGATGAATCAGCCCCAGCATTTT.

This clonotype was found many times. The chain couples TRBV5-1 to TRBJ1-1; D gene ambiguous. The CDR3 runs 14 residues. V lost 3 bases, J lost 1 base, and 10 bases lay in between. CDR1 and CDR2 (germline): SGHRS, YFSETQ. This CDR3 reads CASSSLAANTEAFF. In DNA form, the CDR3 reads TGCGCCAGCAGCTCCCTCGCGGCGAACACTGAAGCTTTCTTT. Using reference TRBV5-1 and TRBJ1-1 for the parts outside the CDR3, the full variable domain is KAGVTQTPRYLIKTRGQQVTLSCSPISGHRSVSWYQQTPGQGLQFLFEYFSETQRNKGNFPGRFSGRQFSNSRSEMNVSTLELGDSALYLCASSSLAANTEAFFGQGTRLTVV.

There are many counts of this clonotype. The chain links TRBV10-3 to TRBJ1-6; a weak D match, TRBD1 (5 bases). Germline assignment: CDR1 ENHRY and CDR2 SYGVKD. The V end was cut by 0 bases, the J end by 7 bases, with 13 bases between. This CDR3 region has 16 residues. The CDR3 sequence: CAISESGGGGNSPLHF. The CDR3 DNA sequence: TGTGCCATCAGTGAGTCGGGTGGGGGAGGAAATTCACCCCTCCACTTT.

The chain carries TRBV10-3 and TRBJ2-6, with 8 bases matching TRBD2. The germline V gene encodes CDR1 ENHRY and CDR2 SYGVKD. J lost 0 bases, V lost 6 bases, and 4 bases had no gene match. The CDR3 loop spans 16 amino acids. The CDR3: CAISGLAFSGANVLTF. CDR3 sequence (DNA): TGTGCCATCAGCGGACTAGCTTTCTCTGGGGCCAACGTCCTGACTTTC.

The V call is TRBV4-3, the J call TRBJ2-7; D not resolved. The CDR3 has 13 residues. V lost 1 base to trimming and J lost 6 bases, with 10 bases between them. The germline V gene encodes CDR1 LGHNA and CDR2 YSLEER. The CDR3 nucleotides are TGCGCCAGCAGCCAAGGGATTGTATTCGAGCAGTACTTC. This sequence encodes CASSQGIVFEQYF.

V gene TRBV10-3 combines with J gene TRBJ2-3, with D unresolved. Germline assignment: CDR1 ENHRY and CDR2 SYGVKD. CDR3 length: 15 residues. Trimming removed 0 bases at V and 2 bases at J, with 9 bases between. The CDR3 DNA follows: TGTGCCATCAGTGAGTCGTCTCACAACACAGATACGCAGTATTTT. Encoded protein: CAISESSHNTDTQYF.

The chain is built from TRBV9 and TRBJ1-1, with D possibly being TRBD1 (5 bases). The CDR3 is 15 residues long. The ends were cut back, 4 bases at V and 1 base at J, with 14 bases in the middle. Germline CDR1 is SGDLS and CDR2 is YYNGEE. The CDR3 bases are TGTGCCAGCAGCTCTGGCAGGGTTGAGAACACTGAAGCTTTCTTT. Translated, it gives CASSSGRVENTEAFF.

This clonotype was observed many times. J is TRBJ2-2 and V is TRBV19, with 8 bases matching TRBD2. V dropped 7 bases and J dropped 3; count of bases not matched to a gene: 4. The CDR3 covers 14 residues. Germline CDR1 is LNHDA and CDR2 is SQIVND (reference sequence). This chain's CDR3 is CASTGGTYTGELFF. CDR3 sequence (DNA): TGTGCCAGTACGGGGGGGACTTACACCGGGGAGCTGTTTTTT.

The chain links TRBV7-2 to TRBJ2-7; D is possibly TRBD1 (5 bases). V gave up 4 bases and J gave up 4 bases, with 20 bases separating them. The CDR3 is 16 amino acids. Germline V gene data show CDR1 as SGHTA and CDR2 as FQGNSA. DNA for the CDR3: TGTGCCAGCAGCTCTCTATCAGGGTCAGGGTATTACGAGCAGTACTTC. Residues: CASSSLSGSGYYEQYF.

In its sample, this clonotype was seen once. A read error may explain this, as a much larger clone is one base away. The chain links TRBV12-3 or TRBV12-4 to TRBJ1-1; TRBD1 matches at 7 bases. J lost 6 bases, V lost 5 bases, and 9 bases had no gene match. This CDR3 has 14 residues. DNA for the CDR3: TGTGCCAGCAGTCCATGGGACAGAAACGCTGAAGCTTTCTTT. Amino acid sequence: CASSPWDRNAEAFF.

This clonotype has only a few counts. This rearrangement joins TRBV11-2 to TRBJ1-2, with TRBD1 as a possible D gene (6 bases). The CDR3 length is 15 residues. With 1 base removed from V and 8 bases from J, the gap between germline ends came to 17 bases. CDR1 is SGHAT and CDR2 is FQNNGV in the germline V gene. CDR3 loop: CASSLGNRVAKGYTF. In DNA, the CDR3 is TGTGCCAGCAGCTTAGGGAACAGGGTTGCTAAGGGCTACACCTTC.

The chain carries TRBV7-6 and TRBJ2-5; possibly TRBD2 for D (5 bases). V was cut by 5 bases and J by 7 bases, with 26 bases left in between. CDR3 length: 17 residues. Germline assignment: CDR1 SGHVS and CDR2 FNYEAQ. CDR3 loop: CASSRHPKGPSGWTQYF. CDR3 bases: TGTGCCAGCAGCCGCCACCCAAAGGGCCCCTCGGGGTGGACCCAGTACTTC.

The chain links TRBV25-1 to TRBJ2-3, with a weak D call TRBD2 (6 bases). The CDR3 spans 14 residues. Per germline, CDR1 MGHDK and CDR2 SYGVNS. V was cut by 3 bases and J by 10 bases, with 17 bases left in between. CDR3 sequence reads: CASSEWEAQDPQYF. In DNA form, the CDR3 reads TGTGCCAGCAGTGAGTGGGAGGCGCAGGATCCGCAGTATTTT.

The table lists this clonotype with a few counts. This chain uses TRBV7-3 with TRBJ2-2, with 9 bases matching TRBD2. The germline V gene has CDR1 SGHTA and CDR2 FQGTGA. J gave up 5 bases and V 8 bases, and 15 bases lay outside the gene matches. The CDR3 is made up of 17 amino acids. The CDR3 nucleotides read TGTGCCAGCCAACACGAGGGGGCGGGGGGGCTTACCGGGGAGCTGTTTTTT. Protein sequence: CASQHEGAGGLTGELFF.

The chain employs TRBV6-4 and TRBJ1-2; TRBD1 is a possible D gene (6 bases). Germline CDR1 MRHNA, CDR2 SNTAGT. CDR3 length: 15 residues. Between the trimmed V and J ends, which lost 3 bases and 4 bases, there was a span of 15 bases. In DNA form, the CDR3 reads TGTGCCAGCAGTGAAGCGGGGGGACAAAGCTATGGCTACACCTTC. Translated: CASSEAGGQSYGYTF.

This chain connects TRBV27 to TRBJ2-7, with D perhaps matching TRBD1 or TRBD2 (5 bases each). Between the trimmed V and J ends, which lost 4 bases and 3 bases, there was a span of 16 bases. Per germline, CDR1 MNHEY and CDR2 SMNVEV (reference sequence). CDR3 length equals 15 residues. The CDR3 loop is CASSSPGPRFYEQYF. The CDR3 coding sequence is TGTGCCAGCAGTTCTCCGGGACCGAGGTTCTACGAGCAGTACTTC.

In regard to this clonotype: A read error may be the cause here, since a much bigger clone is one base away. The V call is TRBV6-6, the J call TRBJ1-2; tentative D call: TRBD1 (5 bases). This CDR3 region has 15 residues. Trimming took 5 bases from V and 7 from J, leaving 20 bases between them. Germline CDR1 MNHNY, CDR2 SVGAGI (reference sequence). CDR3 sequence (DNA): TGTGCCAGCAGTAGAACGAGAAGACAGCTTGGTGGCTACACCTTC. This codes for CASSRTRRQLGGYTF.